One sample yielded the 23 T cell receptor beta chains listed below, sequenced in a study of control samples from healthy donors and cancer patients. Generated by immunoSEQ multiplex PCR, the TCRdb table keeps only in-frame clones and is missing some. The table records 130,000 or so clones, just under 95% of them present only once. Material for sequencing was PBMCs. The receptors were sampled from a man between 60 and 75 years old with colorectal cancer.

CDR3 protein: CASSRQGAGVGNEQFF. Written as DNA, the CDR3 is TGTGCCAGTAGTCGACAGGGGGCCGGTGTTGGCAATGAGCAGTTCTTC. The V and J genes are TRBV19 and TRBJ2-1, with 10 positions matching TRBD1. Trimming at V came to 5 bases and at J to 6 bases, leaving 10 bases not matched to a gene. The CDR3 length is 16 residues. Per germline, CDR1 LNHDA and CDR2 SQIVND (reference sequence).

The CDR3 protein is CASSSITDSNQPQHF. The CDR3 region has the DNA TGTGCCAGCAGCTCCATTACGGATAGCAATCAGCCCCAGCATTTT. The gene calls are TRBV7-9 and TRBJ1-5; the D is unclear. This CDR3 is 15 amino acids long. From germline, CDR1 is SEHNR and CDR2 FQNEAQ (reference sequence). Trimming took off 4 bases at V and 0 bases at J, with 10 bases between the two ends. The full variable domain, rest sourced from reference TRBV7-9 and TRBJ1-5, is DTGVSQNPRHKITKRGQNVTFRCDPISEHNRLYWYRQTLGQGPEFLTYFQNEAQLEKSRLLSDRFSAERPKGSFSTLEIQRTEQGDSAMYLCASSSITDSNQPQHFGDGTRLSIL.

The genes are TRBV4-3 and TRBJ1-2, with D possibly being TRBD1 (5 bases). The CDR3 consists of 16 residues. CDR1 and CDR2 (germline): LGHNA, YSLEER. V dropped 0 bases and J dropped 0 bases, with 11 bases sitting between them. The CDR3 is CASSQDYARANYGYTF. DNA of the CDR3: TGCGCCAGCAGCCAAGATTACGCCAGGGCTAACTATGGCTACACCTTC.

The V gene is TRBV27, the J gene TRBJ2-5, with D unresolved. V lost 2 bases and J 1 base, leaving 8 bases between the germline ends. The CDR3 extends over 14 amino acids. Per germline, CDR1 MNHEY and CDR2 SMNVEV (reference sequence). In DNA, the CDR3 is TGTGCCAGCAGTTTAACGGGCGGCCAAGAGACCCAGTACTTC. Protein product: CASSLTGGQETQYF.

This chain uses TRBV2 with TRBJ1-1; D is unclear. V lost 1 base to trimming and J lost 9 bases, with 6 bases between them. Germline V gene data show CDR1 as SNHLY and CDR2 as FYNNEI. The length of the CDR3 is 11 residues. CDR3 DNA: TGTGCCAGCAGTGAAGTCCAGAAAGCTTTCTTT. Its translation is CASSEVQKAFF.

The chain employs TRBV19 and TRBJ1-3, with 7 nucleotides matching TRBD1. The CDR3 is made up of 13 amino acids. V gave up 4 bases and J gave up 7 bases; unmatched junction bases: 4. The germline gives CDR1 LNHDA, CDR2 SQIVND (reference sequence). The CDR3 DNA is TGTGCCAGTAGTACCACAGGGGTCAACACCATATATTTT. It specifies CASSTTGVNTIYF.

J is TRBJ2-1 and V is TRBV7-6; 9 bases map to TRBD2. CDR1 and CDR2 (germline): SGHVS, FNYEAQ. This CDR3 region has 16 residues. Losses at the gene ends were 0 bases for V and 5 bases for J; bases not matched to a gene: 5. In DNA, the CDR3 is TGTGCCAGCAGCTTAGCGGGTAGCGGGGGACACAATGAGCAGTTCTTC. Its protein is CASSLAGSGGHNEQFF. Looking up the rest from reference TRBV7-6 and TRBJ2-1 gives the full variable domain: GAGVSQSPRYKVTKRGQDVALRCDPISGHVSLYWYRQALGQGPEFLTYFNYEAQQDKSGLPNDRFSAERPEGSISTLTIQRTEQRDSAMYRCASSLAGSGGHNEQFFGPGTRLTVL.

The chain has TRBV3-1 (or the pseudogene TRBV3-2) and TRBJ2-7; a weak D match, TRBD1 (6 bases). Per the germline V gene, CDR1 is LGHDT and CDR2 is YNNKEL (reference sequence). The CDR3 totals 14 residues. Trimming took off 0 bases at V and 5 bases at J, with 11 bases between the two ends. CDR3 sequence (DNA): TGTGCCAGCAGCCAAGAGTCGGACAGCCACGAGCAGTACTTC. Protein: CASSQESDSHEQYF.

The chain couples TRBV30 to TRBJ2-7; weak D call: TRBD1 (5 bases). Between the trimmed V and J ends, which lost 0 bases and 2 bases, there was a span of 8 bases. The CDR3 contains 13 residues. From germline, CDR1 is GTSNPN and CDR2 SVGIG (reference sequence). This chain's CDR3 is CAWSVSGTYEQYF. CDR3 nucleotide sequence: TGTGCCTGGAGTGTTTCAGGGACCTACGAGCAGTACTTC. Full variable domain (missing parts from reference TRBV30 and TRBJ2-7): SQTIHQWPATLVQPVGSPLSLECTVEGTSNPNLYWYRQAAGRGLQLLFYSVGIGQISSEVPQNLSASRPQDRQFILSSKKLLLSDSGFYLCAWSVSGTYEQYFGPGTRLTVT.

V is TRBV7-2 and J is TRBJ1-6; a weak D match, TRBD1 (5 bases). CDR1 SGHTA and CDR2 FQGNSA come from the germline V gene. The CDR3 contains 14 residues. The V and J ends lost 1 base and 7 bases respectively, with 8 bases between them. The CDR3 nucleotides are TGTGCCAGCAGCTTAGGGGGCAGAAATTCACCCCTCCACTTT. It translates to CASSLGGRNSPLHF.

The CDR3 sequence: CASSQRGGHGYTF. CDR3 nucleotides: TGTGCCAGCAGCCAAAGGGGGGGCCATGGCTACACCTTC. The chain links TRBV3-1 (or the pseudogene TRBV3-2) to TRBJ1-2, with TRBD1 as a possible D gene (6 bases). Trimming shortened V by 2 bases and J by 6 bases, and 10 bases separated the two germline ends. The germline CDR1 and CDR2 sequences are LGHDT and YNNKEL (reference sequence). The CDR3 has 13 residues.

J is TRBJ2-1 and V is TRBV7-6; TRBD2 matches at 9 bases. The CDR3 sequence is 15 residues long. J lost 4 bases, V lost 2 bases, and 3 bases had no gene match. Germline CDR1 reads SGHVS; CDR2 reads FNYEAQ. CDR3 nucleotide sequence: TGTGCCAGCAGCTTATCTAGCGGGGAATACAATGAGCAGTTCTTC. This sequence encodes CASSLSSGEYNEQFF.

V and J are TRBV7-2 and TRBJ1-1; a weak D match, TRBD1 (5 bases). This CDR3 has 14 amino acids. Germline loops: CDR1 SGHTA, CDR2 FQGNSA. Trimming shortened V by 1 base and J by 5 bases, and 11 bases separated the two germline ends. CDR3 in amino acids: CASSLVGVGTEAFF. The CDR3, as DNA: TGTGCCAGCAGCTTAGTGGGGGTGGGGACTGAAGCTTTCTTT.

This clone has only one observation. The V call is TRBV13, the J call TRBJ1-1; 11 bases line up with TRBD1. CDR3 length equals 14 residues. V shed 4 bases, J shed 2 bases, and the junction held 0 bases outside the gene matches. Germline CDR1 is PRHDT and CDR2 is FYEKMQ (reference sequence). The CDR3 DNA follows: TGTGCCAGCAGCTGGACAGGGGGCAACACTGAAGCTTTCTTT. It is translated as CASSWTGGNTEAFF.

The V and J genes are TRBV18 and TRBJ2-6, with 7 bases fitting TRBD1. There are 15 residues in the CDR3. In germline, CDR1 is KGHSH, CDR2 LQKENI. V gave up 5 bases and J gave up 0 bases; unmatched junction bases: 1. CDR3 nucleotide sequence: TGTGCCAGCTCAGGACAGGACTCTGGGGCCAACGTCCTGACTTTC. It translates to CASSGQDSGANVLTF.

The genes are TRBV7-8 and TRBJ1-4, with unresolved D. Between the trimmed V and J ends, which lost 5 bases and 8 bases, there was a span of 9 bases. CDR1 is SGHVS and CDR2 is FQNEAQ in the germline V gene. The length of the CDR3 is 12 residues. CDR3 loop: CASSPADEKLFF. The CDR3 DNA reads TGTGCCAGCAGCCCCGCGGACGAAAAACTGTTTTTT.

The CDR3: CASSPGHGYEQYF. In nucleotides, the CDR3 is TGTGCCAGCAGTCCGGGACACGGCTACGAGCAGTACTTC. The chain combines TRBV28 with TRBJ2-7; perhaps TRBD1 as D (6 bases). CDR3 length: 13 residues. CDR1 MDHEN and CDR2 SYDVKM come from the germline V gene. V lost 5 bases, J lost 3 bases, and 11 bases lay in between.

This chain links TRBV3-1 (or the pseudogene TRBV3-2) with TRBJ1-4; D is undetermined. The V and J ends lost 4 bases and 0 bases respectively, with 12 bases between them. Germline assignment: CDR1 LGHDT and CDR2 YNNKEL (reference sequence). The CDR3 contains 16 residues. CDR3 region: CASSPKVRPTNEKLFF. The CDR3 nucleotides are TGTGCCAGCAGCCCCAAGGTTAGACCAACTAATGAAAAACTGTTTTTT.

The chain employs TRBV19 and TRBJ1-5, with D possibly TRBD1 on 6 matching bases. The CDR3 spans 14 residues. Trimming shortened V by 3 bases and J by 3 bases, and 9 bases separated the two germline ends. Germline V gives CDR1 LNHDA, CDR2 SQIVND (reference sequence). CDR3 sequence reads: CASSMGQVNQPQHF. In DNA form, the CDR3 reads TGTGCCAGTAGTATGGGACAAGTCAATCAGCCCCAGCATTTT.

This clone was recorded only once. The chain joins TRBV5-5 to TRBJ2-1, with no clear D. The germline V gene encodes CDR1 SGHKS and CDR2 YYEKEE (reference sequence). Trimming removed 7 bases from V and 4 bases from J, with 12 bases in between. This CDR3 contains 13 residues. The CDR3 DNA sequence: TGTGCCAGCTTCTTACCCCAATACAATGAGCAGTTCTTC. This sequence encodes CASFLPQYNEQFF.

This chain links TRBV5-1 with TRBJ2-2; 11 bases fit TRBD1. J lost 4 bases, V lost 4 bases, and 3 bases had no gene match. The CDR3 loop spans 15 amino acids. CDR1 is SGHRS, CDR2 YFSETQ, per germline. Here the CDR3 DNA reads TGCGCCAGCAGCCCGGGACAGGGGGGCACCGGGGAGCTGTTTTTT. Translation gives CASSPGQGGTGELFF.

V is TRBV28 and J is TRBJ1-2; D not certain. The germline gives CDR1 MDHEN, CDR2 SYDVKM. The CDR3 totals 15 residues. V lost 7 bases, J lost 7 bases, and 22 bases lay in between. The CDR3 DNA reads TGTGCCAGCAATGGGGTCCAGGCGTCGTTGGGTGGCTACACCTTC. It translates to CASNGVQASLGGYTF.

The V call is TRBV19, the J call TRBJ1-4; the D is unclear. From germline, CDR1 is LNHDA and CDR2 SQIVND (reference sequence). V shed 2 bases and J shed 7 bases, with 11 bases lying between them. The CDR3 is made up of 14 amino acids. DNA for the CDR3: TGTGCCAGTAGTATATTGGGAGTGAGTGAAAAACTGTTTTTT. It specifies CASSILGVSEKLFF.